One and the same sample provided the 17 T cell receptor beta chains below, sequenced in a study of cytomegalovirus exposure and HLA in healthy donors. The PCR had 60 Vbeta and 13 Jbeta primers. Method: immunoSEQ multiplex PCR; TCRdb's copy keeps in-frame clones and lacks some. Of 120,000 to 150,000 clones in the sample, about 75% were seen once. Sequencing was done on a sample of PBMCs. These receptors came from a man in his late teens or twenties in good health and CMV-seronegative.

About this clone: The identical CDR3 is also encoded by other nucleotide sequences in the sample. V gene TRBV9 combines with J gene TRBJ2-7; 7 bases map to TRBD1. V shed 2 bases, J shed 1 base, and the junction held 3 bases outside the gene matches. Germline V lookup: CDR1 SGDLS, CDR2 YYNGEE. The CDR3 extends over 14 amino acids. The CDR3 loop is CASSVGTDSYEQYF. The CDR3 DNA reads as TGTGCCAGCAGCGTGGGGACAGATTCCTACGAGCAGTACTTC.

The chain employs TRBV5-1 and TRBJ1-1; D not resolved. Germline CDR1 SGHRS, CDR2 YFSETQ. The CDR3 length is 15 residues. V was shortened by 3 bases and J by 1 base, with 13 bases between the two germline ends. CDR3: CASSWVGAGNTEAFF. The CDR3 coding sequence is TGCGCCAGCAGCTGGGTAGGAGCGGGGAACACTGAAGCTTTCTTT.

V usage is TRBV7-9 and J usage is TRBJ1-4, with 9 bases fitting TRBD1. CDR3 size: 17 residues. Looked up from germline, CDR1 is SEHNR and CDR2 is FQNEAQ (reference sequence). J lost 4 bases, V lost 6 bases, and 12 bases had no gene match. CDR3 DNA sequence: TGTGCCAGCAGTTCCAGGGGACAGGGATTTTTTAATGAAAAACTGTTTTTT. This translates into CASSSRGQGFFNEKLFF.

The chain has TRBV14 and TRBJ2-1; D is perhaps TRBD2 (5 bases). V shed 1 base and J shed 10 bases, with 11 bases lying between them. The CDR3 covers 13 residues. Per the germline V gene, CDR1 is SGHDN and CDR2 is FVKESK. CDR3: CASSQGEMREQFF. DNA for the CDR3: TGTGCCAGCAGCCAAGGGGAGATGCGGGAGCAGTTCTTC.

The CDR3 sequence is CASNSPQEVFSYEQYF. CDR3 coding DNA: TGTGCCAGCAACTCCCCTCAGGAGGTCTTCTCCTACGAGCAGTACTTC. The V gene is TRBV5-6, the J gene TRBJ2-5; tentative D call: TRBD2 (5 bases). The end of the DNA fits TRBJ2-7 better, so the J call may be wrong. The CDR3 loop spans 16 amino acids. In germline, CDR1 is SGHDT, CDR2 YYEEEE.

J is TRBJ2-5 and V is TRBV6-5; TRBD1 matches at 8 bases. Gene TRBJ2-7 matches the end of the DNA better, so the J call may be wrong. Germline assignment: CDR1 MNHEY and CDR2 SVGAGI. CDR3 length: 13 residues. CDR3: CASGRQGPYEQYF. In DNA, the CDR3 is TGTGCCAGCGGCCGACAGGGGCCCTACGAGCAGTACTTC.

The chain recombines TRBV30 with TRBJ2-3; tentatively, D is TRBD2 (6 bases). Germline V gene data show CDR1 as GTSNPN and CDR2 as SVGIG (reference sequence). The CDR3 has 12 residues. V gave up 5 bases and J gave up 3 bases, with 9 bases separating them. The CDR3 nucleotides read TGTGCCTGGGGCCTAGCGACAGATACGCAGTATTTT. This encodes CAWGLATDTQYF. The full variable domain, rest sourced from reference TRBV30 and TRBJ2-3, is SQTIHQWPATLVQPVGSPLSLECTVEGTSNPNLYWYRQAAGRGLQLLFYSVGIGQISSEVPQNLSASRPQDRQFILSSKKLLLSDSGFYLCAWGLATDTQYFGPGTRLTVL.

This clone appeared once. The chain joins TRBV4-2 to TRBJ2-7, with 8 nucleotides matching TRBD2. The germline CDR1 and CDR2 sequences are LGHNA and YNFKEQ. The CDR3 covers 17 residues. J lost 6 bases, V lost 2 bases, and 15 bases had no gene match. The CDR3 DNA follows: TGTGCCAGCAGCCAACCCGACAACCTCGGGGGGGGTAGCGAGCAGTACTTC. This sequence encodes CASSQPDNLGGGSEQYF.

The J gene is TRBJ2-3, the V gene TRBV5-4; 7 bases line up with TRBD2. V lost 4 bases to trimming and J lost 7 bases; unmatched junction nucleotides: 12. CDR1 is SGHNT, CDR2 YYREEE, per germline (reference sequence). CDR3 length equals 15 residues. In DNA, the CDR3 is TGTGCCAGCAGCAGAGAGCGGGGTGTGAGGAATACGCAGTATTTT. Translating gives CASSRERGVRNTQYF.

The chain is built from TRBV11-2 and TRBJ2-1, with 8 bases lining up with TRBD1. This CDR3 is 15 amino acids long. V dropped 1 base and J dropped 8; count of bases not matched to a gene: 7. Looked up from germline, CDR1 is SGHAT and CDR2 is FQNNGV. CDR3 amino acids: CASSLGAGGLYEQFF. CDR3 nucleotides: TGTGCCAGCAGCTTAGGGGCAGGGGGCCTTTATGAGCAGTTCTTC.

The chain employs TRBV28 and TRBJ1-1; unclear D gene. Germline assignment: CDR1 MDHEN and CDR2 SYDVKM. This CDR3 is built from 15 residues. V gave up 2 bases and J gave up 4 bases, with 14 bases separating them. CDR3 nucleotides: TGTGCCAGCAGTTTAGGGCCGCGGCGGGGCACTGAAGCTTTCTTT. It translates to CASSLGPRRGTEAFF.

The chain links TRBV2 to TRBJ1-3; D remains ambiguous. Germline values: CDR1 SNHLY, CDR2 FYNNEI. The CDR3 has 13 residues. Trimming took 6 bases from V and 3 from J, leaving 9 bases between them. The CDR3 bases are TGTGCCAGCAGCCTTTTGCGTGGAAACACCATATATTTT. Its translation is CASSLLRGNTIYF.

The chain joins TRBV5-1 to TRBJ1-5, with a weak D call TRBD1 (6 bases). This CDR3 comprises 15 residues. Germline V gene lookup returns CDR1 SGHRS and CDR2 YFSETQ. V gave up 0 bases and J gave up 1 base, with 8 bases separating them. The CDR3 bases are TGCGCCAGCAGCTTGGCCGGGACAAGCAATCAGCCCCAGCATTTT. Translation: CASSLAGTSNQPQHF.

The chain recombines TRBV7-3 with TRBJ1-1; D unresolved. The CDR3 consists of 13 residues. Germline V gives CDR1 SGHTA, CDR2 FQGTGA. The germline V and J ends were trimmed by 0 bases and 7 bases, with 9 bases remaining between them. The CDR3 protein is CASSLTPVNEAFF. The DNA for the CDR3 is TGTGCCAGCAGCTTAACGCCGGTCAATGAAGCTTTCTTT.

This chain joins TRBV11-3 and TRBJ1-1; 7 nucleotides align to TRBD1. From germline, CDR1 is SGHNT and CDR2 YENEEA. The V gene end was trimmed by 5 bases and the J gene end by 5 bases; junction bases not matched to a gene: 14. This CDR3 has 16 residues. The CDR3 sequence: CASSPRKGGGYTEAFF. The CDR3 region has the DNA TGTGCCAGCAGCCCTCGGAAAGGAGGGGGCTATACTGAAGCTTTCTTT.

This clone came up a few times. The genes are TRBV4-2 and TRBJ2-2, with D uncertain. The germline V gene encodes CDR1 LGHNA and CDR2 YNFKEQ. Between the trimmed V and J ends, which lost 1 base and 4 bases, there was a span of 7 bases. The CDR3 sequence is 14 residues long. The CDR3 region has the DNA TGTGCCAGCAGCCAAGCGGAGTTCACCGGGGAGCTGTTTTTT. As protein: CASSQAEFTGELFF.

The chain carries TRBV7-6 and TRBJ2-3; D is unclear. The germline V and J ends were trimmed by 1 base and 2 bases, with 10 bases remaining between them. The CDR3 length is 15 residues. Germline-derived CDR1 and CDR2 are SGHVS and FNYEAQ. The CDR3 loop reads CASSLDIRYTDTQYF. The CDR3 DNA reads as TGTGCCAGCAGCTTAGATATTAGATACACAGATACGCAGTATTTT.